This TCR beta chain emerged from a study of somatic mutations in cytotoxic T cells in rheumatoid arthritis. The CDR3 consists of 15 residues. CDR1 is ENHRY, CDR2 SYGVKD, per germline. Trimming cost V 0 bases and J 6 bases; bases outside gene matches: 7. Clones were read by immunoSEQ multiplex PCR, and TCRdb kept only the in-frame ones, dropping some. The profile shows 5,000 to 6,000 clones, approximately 80% of them singletons. The sample comprised CD8+ T cells sorted from blood. J is TRBJ1-2 and V is TRBV10-3; 7 bases align to TRBD1. This sequence was found in an adult with rheumatoid arthritis. CDR3 DNA sequence: TGTGCCATCAGTGAGTCGGTCAGGGGGAGGGATGGCTACACCTTC. Its protein is CAISESVRGRDGYTF.